The next 4 T cell receptor beta chains were all read from a single sample in a study of blood T cell repertoires in COVID-19. The repertoire was sequenced with immunoSEQ multiplex PCR; TCRdb's copy has only in-frame clones and lacks some. This table has approximately 200,000 clones, less than 80% appearing once. The sequenced sample was peripheral blood. The receptors shown here come from a woman in her 50s with acute or convalescent COVID-19.

As DNA, the CDR3 is TGCGCCAGCAGCTTGGTTGGAGGAAGTAGCACAGATACGCAGTATTTT. It is translated as CASSLVGGSSTDTQYF. V and J are TRBV5-1 and TRBJ2-3; maybe TRBD2 (5 bases). This CDR3 comprises 16 residues. Trimming removed 0 bases from V and 0 bases from J, with 11 bases in between. The V gene's germline CDR1 is SGHRS and CDR2 YFSETQ.

The chain links TRBV11-2 to TRBJ2-1, with a possible D match to TRBD2 (7 bases). The CDR3 totals 16 residues. Germline V CDR1 and CDR2: SGHAT, FQNNGV. With 3 bases removed from V and 5 bases from J, the gap between germline ends came to 17 bases. CDR3 residues: CASSFRGSGENNEQFF. The CDR3 DNA reads as TGTGCCAGCAGCTTTAGGGGGAGCGGGGAGAACAATGAGCAGTTCTTC.

In its sample, this clone was seen a few times. The chain combines TRBV19 with TRBJ2-7; 8 nucleotides align to TRBD1. The CDR3 is 14 amino acids. Germline assignment: CDR1 LNHDA and CDR2 SQIVND (reference sequence). V was clipped by 4 bases and J by 5 bases; unmatched bases: 7. The chain's CDR3 is CASSTRTGYDEQYF. The CDR3 nucleotides are TGTGCCAGTAGTACCCGGACAGGGTATGACGAGCAGTACTTC.

The chain has TRBV5-1 and TRBJ2-3; 11 positions match TRBD2. This CDR3 contains 18 residues. Trimming at V came to 4 bases and at J to 2 bases, leaving 12 bases not matched to a gene. Germline V CDR1 and CDR2: SGHRS, YFSETQ. This CDR3 reads CASSPRSILAGVTDTQYF. The CDR3 DNA reads as TGCGCCAGCAGCCCCCGCTCAATACTAGCGGGGGTCACAGATACGCAGTATTTT.